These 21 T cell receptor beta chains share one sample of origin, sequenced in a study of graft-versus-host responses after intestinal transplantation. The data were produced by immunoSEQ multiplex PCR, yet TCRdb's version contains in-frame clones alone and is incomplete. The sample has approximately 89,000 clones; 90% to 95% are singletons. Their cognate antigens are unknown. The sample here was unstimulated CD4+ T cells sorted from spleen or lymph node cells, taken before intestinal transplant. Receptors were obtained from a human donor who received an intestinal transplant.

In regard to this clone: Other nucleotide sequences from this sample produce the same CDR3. Written as DNA, the CDR3 is TGTGCCAGCAGCTTAAGCAGGGACACTGAAGCTTTCTTT. This codes for CASSLSRDTEAFF. The chain is built from TRBV7-2 and TRBJ1-1, with a possible D match to TRBD1 (5 bases). This CDR3 has 13 amino acids. The V end lost 2 bases, the J end lost 3 bases, and 7 bases lay between the germline ends. The V gene's germline CDR1 is SGHTA and CDR2 FQGNSA.

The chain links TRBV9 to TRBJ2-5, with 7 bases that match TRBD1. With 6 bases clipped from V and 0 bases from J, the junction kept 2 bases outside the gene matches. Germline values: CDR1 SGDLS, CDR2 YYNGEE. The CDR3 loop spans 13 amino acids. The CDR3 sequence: CASTTGYQETQYF. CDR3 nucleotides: TGTGCCAGCACGACAGGGTACCAAGAGACCCAGTACTTC.

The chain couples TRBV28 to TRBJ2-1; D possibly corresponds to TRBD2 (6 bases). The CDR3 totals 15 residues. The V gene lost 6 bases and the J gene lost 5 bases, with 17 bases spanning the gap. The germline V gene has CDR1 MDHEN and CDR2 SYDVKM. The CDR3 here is CASSDWRRANNEQFF. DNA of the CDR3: TGTGCCAGCAGCGACTGGCGGAGGGCCAACAATGAGCAGTTCTTC.

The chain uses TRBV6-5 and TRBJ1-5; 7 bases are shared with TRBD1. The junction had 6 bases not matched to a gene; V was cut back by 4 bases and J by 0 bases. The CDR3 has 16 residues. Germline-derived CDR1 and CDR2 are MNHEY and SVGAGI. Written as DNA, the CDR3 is TGTGCCAGCAGTTTGGACAGGAGAAATAGCAATCAGCCCCAGCATTTT. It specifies CASSLDRRNSNQPQHF.

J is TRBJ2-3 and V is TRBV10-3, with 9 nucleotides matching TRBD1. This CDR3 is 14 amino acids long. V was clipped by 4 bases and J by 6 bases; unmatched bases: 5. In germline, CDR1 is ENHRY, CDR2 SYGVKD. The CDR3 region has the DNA TGTGCCATCAGTGGGGACAGGGAGAAGGATACGCAGTATTTT. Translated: CAISGDREKDTQYF.

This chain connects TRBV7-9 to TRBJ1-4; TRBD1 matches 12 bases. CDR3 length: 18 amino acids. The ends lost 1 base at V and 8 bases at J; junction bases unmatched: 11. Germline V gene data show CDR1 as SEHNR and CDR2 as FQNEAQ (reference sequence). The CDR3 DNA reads TGTGCCAGCAGCTTAGGCCCGCCGGGACAGGGGGCGAAGGAAAAACTGTTTTTT. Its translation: CASSLGPPGQGAKEKLFF.

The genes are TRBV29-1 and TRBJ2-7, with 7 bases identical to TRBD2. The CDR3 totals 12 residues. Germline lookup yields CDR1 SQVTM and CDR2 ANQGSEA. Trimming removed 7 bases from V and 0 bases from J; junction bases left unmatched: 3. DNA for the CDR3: TGCAGCGGCCGGGGGGACTCCTACGAGCAGTACTTC. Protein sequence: CSGRGDSYEQYF.

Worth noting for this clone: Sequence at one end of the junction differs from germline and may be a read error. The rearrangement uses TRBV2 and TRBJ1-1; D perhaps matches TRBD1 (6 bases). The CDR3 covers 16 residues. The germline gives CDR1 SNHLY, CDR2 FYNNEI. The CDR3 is CASRLDEGVMNTEAFF. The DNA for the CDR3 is TGTGCCAGCAGACTCGATGAGGGGGTTATGAATACTGAAGCTTTCTTT. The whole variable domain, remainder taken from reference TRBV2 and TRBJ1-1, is EPEVTQTPSHQVTQMGQEVILRCVPISNHLYFYWYRQILGQKVEFLVSFYNNEISEKSEIFDDQFSVERPDGSNFTLKIRSTKLEDSAMYFCASRLDEGVMNTEAFFGQGTRLTVV.

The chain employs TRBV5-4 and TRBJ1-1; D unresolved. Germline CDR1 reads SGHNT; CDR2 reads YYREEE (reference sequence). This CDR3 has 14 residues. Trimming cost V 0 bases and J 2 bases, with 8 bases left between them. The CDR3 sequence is CASSLAGGNTEAFF. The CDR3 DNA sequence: TGTGCCAGCAGCTTGGCCGGAGGCAACACTGAAGCTTTCTTT.

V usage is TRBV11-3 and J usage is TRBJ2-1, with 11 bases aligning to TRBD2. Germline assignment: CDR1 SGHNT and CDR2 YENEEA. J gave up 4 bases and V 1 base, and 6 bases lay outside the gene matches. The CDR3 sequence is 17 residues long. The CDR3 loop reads CASSLGSGTSGYNEQFF. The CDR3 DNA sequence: TGTGCCAGCAGCTTAGGGAGCGGGACTAGCGGTTACAATGAGCAGTTCTTC.

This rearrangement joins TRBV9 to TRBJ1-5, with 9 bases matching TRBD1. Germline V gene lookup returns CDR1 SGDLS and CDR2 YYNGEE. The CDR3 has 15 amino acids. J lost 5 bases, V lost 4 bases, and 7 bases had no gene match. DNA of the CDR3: TGTGCCAGCAGCAAACAGGGGGCCCCCGATCAGCCCCAGCATTTT. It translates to CASSKQGAPDQPQHF.

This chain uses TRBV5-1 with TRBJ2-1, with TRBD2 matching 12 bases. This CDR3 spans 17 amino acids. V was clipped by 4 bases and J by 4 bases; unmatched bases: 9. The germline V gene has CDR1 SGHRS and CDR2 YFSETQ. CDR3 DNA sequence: TGCGCCAGCAGCGCAATGACCGGGACTAGCGGGTACAATGAGCAGTTCTTC. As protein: CASSAMTGTSGYNEQFF. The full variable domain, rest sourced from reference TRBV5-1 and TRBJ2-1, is KAGVTQTPRYLIKTRGQQVTLSCSPISGHRSVSWYQQTPGQGLQFLFEYFSETQRNKGNFPGRFSGRQFSNSRSEMNVSTLELGDSALYLCASSAMTGTSGYNEQFFGPGTRLTVL.

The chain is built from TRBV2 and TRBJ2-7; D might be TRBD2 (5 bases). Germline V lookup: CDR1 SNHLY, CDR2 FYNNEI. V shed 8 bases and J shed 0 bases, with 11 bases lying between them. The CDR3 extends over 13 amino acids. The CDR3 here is CASGRLASYEQYF. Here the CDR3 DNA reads TGTGCCAGCGGTCGGCTAGCCTCCTACGAGCAGTACTTC.

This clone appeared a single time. The CDR3 protein is CASRPQARVMNTEAFF. DNA for the CDR3: TGCGCCAGCAGACCCCAGGCCCGAGTTATGAACACTGAAGCTTTCTTT. This rearrangement joins TRBV5-1 to TRBJ1-1; no clear D. Per the germline V gene, CDR1 is SGHRS and CDR2 is YFSETQ. V shed 5 bases and J shed 0 bases, with 17 bases lying between them. CDR3 size: 16 residues.

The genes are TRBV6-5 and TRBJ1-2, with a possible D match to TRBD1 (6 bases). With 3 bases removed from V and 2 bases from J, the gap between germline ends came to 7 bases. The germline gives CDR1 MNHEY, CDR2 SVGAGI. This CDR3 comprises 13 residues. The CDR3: CASSYTGNYGYTF. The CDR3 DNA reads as TGTGCCAGCAGTTATACAGGGAACTATGGCTACACCTTC.

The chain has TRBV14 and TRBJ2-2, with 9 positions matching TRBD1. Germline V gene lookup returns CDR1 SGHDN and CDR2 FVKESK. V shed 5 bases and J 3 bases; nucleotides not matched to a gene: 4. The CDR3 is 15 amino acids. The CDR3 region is CASSWTGAYTGELFF. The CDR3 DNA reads TGTGCCAGCAGCTGGACAGGGGCGTACACCGGGGAGCTGTTTTTT.

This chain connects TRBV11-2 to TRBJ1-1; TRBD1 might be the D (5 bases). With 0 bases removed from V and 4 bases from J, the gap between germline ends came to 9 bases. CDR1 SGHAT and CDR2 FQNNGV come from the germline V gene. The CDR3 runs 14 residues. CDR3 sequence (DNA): TGTGCCAGCAGCTTAGAGAAAAGGGGCACTGAAGCTTTCTTT. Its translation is CASSLEKRGTEAFF.

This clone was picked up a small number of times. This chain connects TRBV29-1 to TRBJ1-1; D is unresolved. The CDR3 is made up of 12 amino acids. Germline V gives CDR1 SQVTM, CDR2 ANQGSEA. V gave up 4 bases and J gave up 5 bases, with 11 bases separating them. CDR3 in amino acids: CSVGRVRTEAFF. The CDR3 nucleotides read TGCAGCGTTGGGAGGGTGAGGACTGAAGCTTTCTTT.

The chain's CDR3 is CASSAGRGQGFYGYTF. As DNA, the CDR3 is TGTGCCAGTAGTGCGGGTCGGGGACAGGGCTTCTATGGCTACACCTTC. This rearrangement joins TRBV19 to TRBJ1-2; 9 bases agree with TRBD1. CDR1 is LNHDA and CDR2 is SQIVND in the germline V gene (reference sequence). This CDR3 has 16 residues. V lost 5 bases, J lost 4 bases, and 11 bases stayed unmatched.

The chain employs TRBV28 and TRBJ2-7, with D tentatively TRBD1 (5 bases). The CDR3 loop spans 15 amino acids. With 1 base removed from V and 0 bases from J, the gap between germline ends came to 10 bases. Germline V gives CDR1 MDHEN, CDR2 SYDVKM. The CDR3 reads CASSLSDSRSYEQYF. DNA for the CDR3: TGTGCCAGCAGTTTATCAGACAGCCGCTCCTACGAGCAGTACTTC.

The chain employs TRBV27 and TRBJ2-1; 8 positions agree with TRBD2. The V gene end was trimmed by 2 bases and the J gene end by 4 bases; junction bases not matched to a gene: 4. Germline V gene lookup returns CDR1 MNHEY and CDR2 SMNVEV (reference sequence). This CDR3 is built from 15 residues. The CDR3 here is CASSLGSGVYNEQFF. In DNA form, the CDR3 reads TGTGCCAGCAGTTTAGGTAGCGGGGTTTACAATGAGCAGTTCTTC.